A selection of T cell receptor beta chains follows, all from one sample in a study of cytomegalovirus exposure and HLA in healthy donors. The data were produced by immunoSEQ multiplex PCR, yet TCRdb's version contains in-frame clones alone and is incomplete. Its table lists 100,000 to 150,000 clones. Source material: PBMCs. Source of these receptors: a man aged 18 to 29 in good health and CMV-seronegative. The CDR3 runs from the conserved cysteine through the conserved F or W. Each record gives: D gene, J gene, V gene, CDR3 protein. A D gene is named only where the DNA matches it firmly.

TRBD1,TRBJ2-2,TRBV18,CASSVGQTGELFF
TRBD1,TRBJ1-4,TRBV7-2,CASSSGQGQNEKLFF
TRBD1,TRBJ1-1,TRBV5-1,CASSVTGMNTEAFF
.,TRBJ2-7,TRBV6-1,CASLSPYEQYF
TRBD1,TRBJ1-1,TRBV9,CASSEQDRSRTEAFF
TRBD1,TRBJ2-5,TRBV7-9,CASSPNRTGRMETQYF
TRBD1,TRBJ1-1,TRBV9,CASSVGGQVNTEAFF
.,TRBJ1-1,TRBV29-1,CSVERRGKAEAFF
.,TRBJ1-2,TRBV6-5,CARNGRTLNYGYTF
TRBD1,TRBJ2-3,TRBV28,CASSTYRGDTQYF
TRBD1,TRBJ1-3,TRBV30,CAWSVWGQAHSGNTIYF
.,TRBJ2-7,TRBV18,CASSDPGTYYEQYF
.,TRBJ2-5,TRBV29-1,CSVDSVETQYF
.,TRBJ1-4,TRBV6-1,CASSAGSNEKLFF
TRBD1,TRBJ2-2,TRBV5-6,CASSYRTGYEDTGELFF
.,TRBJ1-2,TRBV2,CASSLNRDYYGYTF
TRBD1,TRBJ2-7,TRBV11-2,CASSLGQGIFEQYF
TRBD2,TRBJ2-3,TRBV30,CAWSEVAGSDTQYF
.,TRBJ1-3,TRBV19,CASSTPTGGTGNTIYF
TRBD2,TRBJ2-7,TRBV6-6,CASRRGLNYEQYF
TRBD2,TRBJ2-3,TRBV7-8,CASSPGLAGVWDTQYF
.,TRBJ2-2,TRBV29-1,CSVWETGFRAGELFF
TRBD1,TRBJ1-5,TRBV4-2,CASSHPTLQGAHSNQPQHF
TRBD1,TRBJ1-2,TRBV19,CASKGQVENRGYYGYTF
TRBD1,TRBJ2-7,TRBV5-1,CASSHGTGDDEQYF
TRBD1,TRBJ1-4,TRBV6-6,CASSSLRDRGEKLFF
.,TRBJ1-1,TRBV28,CASSPGGSRTEAFF
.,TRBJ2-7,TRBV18,CASSPGGAVYEQYF
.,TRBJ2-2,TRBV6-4,CASSPRGYNTGELFF
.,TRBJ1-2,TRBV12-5,CASGPTSLNGYTF
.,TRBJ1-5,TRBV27,CASGYQGSNQPQHF
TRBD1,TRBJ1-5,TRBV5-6,CASSLQGGPNQPQHF
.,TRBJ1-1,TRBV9,CASSVARGGPEAFF
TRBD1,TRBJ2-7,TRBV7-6,CASSIGQASSYEQYF
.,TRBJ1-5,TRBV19,CASSIVLDSSNQPQHF
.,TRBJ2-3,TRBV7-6,CASSLRRQTTSTDTQYF
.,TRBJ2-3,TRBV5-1,CASYTKMGGDTQYF
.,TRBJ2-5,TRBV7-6,CASSLDKGGTEQETQYF
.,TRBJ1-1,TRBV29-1,CSVGLAPTNTEAFF
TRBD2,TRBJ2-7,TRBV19,CASSISSGGASYEQYF
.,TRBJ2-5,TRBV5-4,CANSRTLAELSETQYF
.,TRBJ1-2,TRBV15,CATSRVRGPANYGYTF
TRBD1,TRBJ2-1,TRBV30,CAGTGGDEQFF